The 25 T cell receptor beta chains below come from one sample, sequenced in a study of shared clonotypes between healthy human individuals (TCRdb year 2020). Library preparation was by the immunoSEQ multiplex PCR assay. As stored in TCRdb, this immuneACCESS dataset retains in-frame rearrangements with V and J assigned. A fraction of the clones does not appear; measured against another copy, unresolved V genes explain less than half of the discrepancy, and the remainder lacks a known reason. The sample data list hundreds of thousands of clones, and over 60% of these were observed just once. The ten largest clones add up to more than 10% of the sample. Specimen: PBMCs. The receptor source for this set is a woman in her thirties or forties in good health. Some clones in this sample may be carry-over from other donors' samples.

J is TRBJ2-7 and V is TRBV7-9; possible D gene TRBD1, 6 bases. The CDR3 is made up of 15 amino acids. The V end lost 4 bases, the J end lost 4 bases, and 17 bases lay between the germline ends. Germline CDR1 SEHNR, CDR2 FQNEAQ (reference sequence). Here the CDR3 DNA reads TGTGCCAGCAGCTCACGATCTAACAGGGTTTACGAGCAGTACTTC. Translated, it gives CASSSRSNRVYEQYF. Full variable domain (remainder filled in from reference TRBV7-9 and TRBJ2-7): DTGVSQNPRHKITKRGQNVTFRCDPISEHNRLYWYRQTLGQGPEFLTYFQNEAQLEKSRLLSDRFSAERPKGSFSTLEIQRTEQGDSAMYLCASSSRSNRVYEQYFGPGTRLTVT.

This clone was counted only a few times. This chain uses TRBV7-2 with TRBJ1-2, with D uncertain. This CDR3 is 13 amino acids long. Germline V lookup: CDR1 SGHTA, CDR2 FQGNSA. V gave up 7 bases and J gave up 2 bases, with 11 bases separating them. The CDR3: CASTTTENYGYTF. DNA for the CDR3: TGTGCCAGCACGACAACCGAAAACTATGGCTACACCTTC.

There are a few counts of this clone. A much larger clone lies a single base off, so this may be a read error. The chain recombines TRBV5-1 with TRBJ2-2, with D possibly matching TRBD2 (6 bases). The CDR3 sequence is 12 residues long. Germline V gene data show CDR1 as SGHRS and CDR2 as YFSETQ. CDR3 region: CASRVNGGELLF. DNA of the CDR3: TGCGCCAGCAGGGTGAATGGCGGGGAGCTGCTTTTT. Drawing the rest from reference TRBV5-1 and TRBJ2-2, the complete variable domain is KAGVTQTPRYLIKTRGQQVTLSCSPISGHRSVSWYQQTPGQGLQFLFEYFSETQRNKGNFPGRFSGRQFSNSRSEMNVSTLELGDSALYLCASRVNGGELLFGEGSRLTVL.

This chain links TRBV5-4 with TRBJ2-1, with TRBD2 as a possible D gene (5 bases). The V end was cut by 2 bases, the J end by 0 bases, with 9 bases between. CDR3 length equals 15 residues. CDR1 and CDR2 (germline): SGHNT, YYREEE (reference sequence). CDR3 nucleotide sequence: TGTGCCAGCAGCTTCACGACTAACTCCTACAATGAGCAGTTCTTC. Translated: CASSFTTNSYNEQFF.

This clone is labeled medium-sized (0.01 to 0.1%). This CDR3 is also generated by other DNA sequences in the sample. The genes are TRBV2 and TRBJ1-1, with D perhaps matching TRBD1 (5 bases). The CDR3 totals 12 residues. V was cut by 5 bases and J by 8 bases, with 12 bases left in between. Per the germline V gene, CDR1 is SNHLY and CDR2 is FYNNEI. The CDR3 coding sequence is TGTGCCAGCAGTTTGCAGGGCACCGAAGCTTTCTTT. Translation gives CASSLQGTEAFF.

The chain recombines TRBV2 with TRBJ2-1; TRBD2 aligns across 7 bases. Germline V gives CDR1 SNHLY, CDR2 FYNNEI. V shed 2 bases and J 4 bases; nucleotides not matched to a gene: 5. The CDR3 length is 15 residues. CDR3 in amino acids: CASSESSGDYNEQFF. The CDR3 region has the DNA TGTGCCAGCAGTGAATCTAGCGGAGATTACAATGAGCAGTTCTTC.

V usage is TRBV19 and J usage is TRBJ2-1; D is ambiguous. V dropped 1 base and J dropped 3 bases, with 10 bases sitting between them. Germline assignment: CDR1 LNHDA and CDR2 SQIVND (reference sequence). This CDR3 region has 15 residues. CDR3 protein: CASSIAPVGYNEQFF. The CDR3 DNA reads TGTGCCAGTAGTATAGCCCCGGTGGGCTACAATGAGCAGTTCTTC.

The chain is built from TRBV28 and TRBJ1-2; 9 bases align to TRBD1. V shed 1 base and J 3 bases; nucleotides not matched to a gene: 6. Per germline, CDR1 MDHEN and CDR2 SYDVKM. This CDR3 region has 16 residues. For the CDR3, the DNA is TGTGCCAGCAGTTTATCGGGACAGGGATGGGACTATGGCTACACCTTC. Translation: CASSLSGQGWDYGYTF.

This clone was counted a few times. The chain has TRBV7-9 and TRBJ2-5; D possibly corresponds to TRBD1 (5 bases). Trimming pared 0 bases from V and 5 bases from J, leaving 16 bases between. The germline CDR1 and CDR2 sequences are SEHNR and FQNEAQ (reference sequence). The CDR3 length is 16 residues. CDR3 sequence reads: CASSLALAGRQETQYF. DNA of the CDR3: TGTGCCAGCAGCTTAGCGCTGGCAGGGCGGCAGGAGACCCAGTACTTC.

The rearrangement links TRBV7-9 to TRBJ2-7; D not certain. This CDR3 has 12 amino acids. Germline V gene sequence: CDR1 SEHNR, CDR2 FQNEAQ (reference sequence). The ends were cut back, 6 bases at V and 6 bases at J, with 12 bases in the middle. The CDR3 coding sequence is TGTGCCAGCAGTACCCTTCCCGGCGAGCAGTACTTC. It translates to CASSTLPGEQYF.

This clone was counted a few times. The chain carries TRBV2 and TRBJ2-7; D gene unclear. The V end lost 0 bases, the J end lost 4 bases, and 10 bases lay between the germline ends. CDR3 length equals 14 residues. Germline assignment: CDR1 SNHLY and CDR2 FYNNEI. The CDR3 here is CASSEAVEQYEQYF. The DNA of the CDR3 is TGTGCCAGCAGTGAAGCAGTGGAGCAATACGAGCAGTACTTC.

This clone was counted once. The V and J genes are TRBV11-2 and TRBJ2-5; a possible D gene is TRBD2 (6 bases). The germline gives CDR1 SGHAT, CDR2 FQNNGV. CDR3 length: 17 amino acids. V was trimmed by 1 base and J by 2 bases, leaving 17 bases between them. Here the CDR3 reads CASSLAGTGLEQETQYF. The CDR3 DNA follows: TGTGCCAGCAGCTTAGCTGGTACGGGACTGGAACAAGAGACCCAGTACTTC.

With regard to this clone: It is likely a read error: a sequence one base away is far more abundant. This chain uses TRBV30 with TRBJ1-2, with TRBD1 as a possible D gene (5 bases). Germline V gene sequence: CDR1 GTSNPN, CDR2 SVGIG (reference sequence). CDR3 length: 14 residues. Between the trimmed V and J ends, which lost 1 base and 7 bases, there was a span of 16 bases. Here the CDR3 DNA reads TGTGCCTGGAGTGCCCCGGGGGTGCAGGTTGGCTACACCTTC. Amino acids: CAWSAPGVQVGYTF.

This clone has just one count. This chain uses TRBV28 with TRBJ2-7; TRBD2 matches at 8 bases. Looked up from germline, CDR1 is MDHEN and CDR2 is SYDVKM. The CDR3 totals 17 residues. Germline trimming cut 3 bases from V and 4 bases from J; bases unmatched to any gene: 14. CDR3 sequence (DNA): TGTGCCAGCAGTTTTTTATCCTGGGGCGGGAGGTCTTACGAGCAGTACTTC. Translating gives CASSFLSWGGRSYEQYF.

This chain uses TRBV2 with TRBJ2-1; 11 bases map to TRBD1. CDR1 and CDR2 (germline): SNHLY, FYNNEI. There are 14 residues in the CDR3. Unmatched junction bases numbered 5, after V lost 6 bases and J lost 7 bases. CDR3 sequence: CASSRTGGYNEQFF. The CDR3 bases are TGTGCCAGCAGCCGGACAGGGGGCTATAATGAGCAGTTCTTC. The full variable domain, in which reference TRBV2 and TRBJ2-1 provide the parts outside the CDR3, is EPEVTQTPSHQVTQMGQEVILRCVPISNHLYFYWYRQILGQKVEFLVSFYNNEISEKSEIFDDQFSVERPDGSNFTLKIRSTKLEDSAMYFCASSRTGGYNEQFFGPGTRLTVL.

The chain is built from TRBV9 and TRBJ2-5; 7 positions agree with TRBD2. The CDR3 totals 15 residues. Germline trimming cut 0 bases from V and 4 bases from J; bases unmatched to any gene: 6. Germline V lookup: CDR1 SGDLS, CDR2 YYNGEE. The CDR3 sequence: CASSVEGGPVETQYF. CDR3 nucleotide sequence: TGTGCCAGCAGCGTAGAGGGAGGGCCGGTAGAGACCCAGTACTTC.

Concerning this clone: The junction shows a germline mismatch at one end, possibly a read error. The chain employs TRBV27 and TRBJ1-5; D perhaps matches TRBD1 (5 bases). The length of the CDR3 is 13 residues. Germline lookup yields CDR1 MNHEY and CDR2 SMNVEV (reference sequence). This chain's CDR3 is CASSLSGRQPQHF. As DNA, the CDR3 is TGTGCCAGCAGTCTATCAGGGAGGCAGCCCCAGCATTTT.

V is TRBV4-1 and J is TRBJ1-2; D remains unclear. The V and J ends lost 1 base and 4 bases respectively, with 13 bases between them. This CDR3 has 15 residues. Germline V CDR1 and CDR2: MGHRA, YSYEKL. CDR3 residues: CASSQVVSAGYGYTF. The CDR3 DNA reads TGCGCCAGCAGCCAAGTAGTTTCGGCAGGCTATGGCTACACCTTC.

This rearrangement joins TRBV5-1 to TRBJ2-7; 9 bases are shared with TRBD1. Germline lookup yields CDR1 SGHRS and CDR2 YFSETQ. The CDR3 loop spans 16 amino acids. V trimming: 5 bases; J trimming: 5 bases; junction bases outside the gene matches: 14. CDR3: CASSLPPGQGWDEQYF. CDR3 in DNA: TGCGCCAGCAGTCTCCCACCGGGACAGGGATGGGACGAGCAGTACTTC.

This rearrangement joins TRBV28 to TRBJ2-3, with TRBD2 as a possible D gene (6 bases). Trimming cost V 3 bases and J 2 bases, with 12 bases left between them. The germline V gene encodes CDR1 MDHEN and CDR2 SYDVKM. The CDR3 contains 15 residues. DNA for the CDR3: TGTGCCAGCAGTTTTACGGGAGTGAACACAGATACGCAGTATTTT. It encodes CASSFTGVNTDTQYF.

The gene calls are TRBV6-5 and TRBJ2-7; TRBD1 might be the D (7 bases). This CDR3 comprises 15 residues. V was pared by 4 bases and J by 3 bases, with 16 bases between. CDR1 and CDR2 (germline): MNHEY, SVGAGI. The CDR3 spells CASSSGGGGDYEQYF. As DNA, the CDR3 is TGTGCCAGCAGTTCAGGGGGAGGCGGGGACTACGAGCAGTACTTC.

As concerns this clone: This may arise from a read error, as a much more abundant clone is one base away. Other DNA sequences in this specimen translate into the identical CDR3. The chain combines TRBV5-4 with TRBJ2-3; D gene uncertain. This CDR3 is 16 amino acids long. Per the germline V gene, CDR1 is SGHNT and CDR2 is YYREEE (reference sequence). Trimming removed 0 bases from V and 6 bases from J, with 17 bases in between. CDR3 sequence reads: CASSLGGPGETDTQYF. In nucleotides, the CDR3 is TGTGCCAGCAGCTTGGGCGGACCAGGCGAGACGGATACGCAGTATTTT. The full variable domain, its missing parts supplied by reference TRBV5-4 and TRBJ2-3, is ETGVTQSPTHLIKTRGQQVTLRCSSQSGHNTVSWYQQALGQGPQFIFQYYREEENGRGNFPPRFSGLQFPNYSSELNVNALELDDSALYLCASSLGGPGETDTQYFGPGTRLTVL.

J is TRBJ2-1 and V is TRBV5-1; 7 bases agree with TRBD2. Trimming took 4 bases from V and 6 from J; bases not matched to a gene: 4. CDR3 size: 13 residues. Germline-derived CDR1 and CDR2 are SGHRS and YFSETQ. The CDR3 reads CASSPLAANEQFF. The DNA of the CDR3 is TGCGCCAGCAGCCCCCTAGCGGCCAATGAGCAGTTCTTC.

The chain has TRBV6-4 and TRBJ2-6; D gene unclear. Germline V lookup: CDR1 MRHNA, CDR2 SNTAGT. Trimming stripped 0 bases from V and 2 bases from J, with 8 bases between. This CDR3 has 16 amino acids. CDR3 bases: TGTGCCAGCAGTGACTCCGTAAAGACTGGGGCCAACGTCCTGACTTTC. Protein sequence: CASSDSVKTGANVLTF.

This clone was seen more than once but under ten times. The chain joins TRBV19 to TRBJ2-1, with 9 bases that match TRBD2. The J segment lost 0 bases and the V segment lost 4 bases, leaving 10 bases of the junction unmatched. In germline, CDR1 is LNHDA, CDR2 SQIVND (reference sequence). The CDR3 sequence is 18 residues long. The CDR3: CASSNRGHSGSSYNEQFF. The CDR3 coding sequence is TGTGCCAGTAGTAACCGGGGTCATAGCGGGAGCTCCTACAATGAGCAGTTCTTC.